This TCR beta chain was retrieved from a study of CD8+ T cells in alopecia areata. Study context: Treatment comprised oral tofacitinib, 5 to 10 mg twice daily, in treated patients. Study-wide points: Tofacitinib did not eliminate many expanded lesional clones from scalp or blood. Scalp clonality and expanded CD8+ clones among the top 100 were significantly decreased by tofacitinib.

Treatment noted: oral pan-JAK inhibitor, 5-10 mg twice daily. Regarding this clone: What it binds is unknown.

Germline CDR1 SGHTA, CDR2 FQGTGA. V was clipped by 1 base and J by 8 bases, with 12 bases between them. The CDR3 is 14 residues long. Sequencing used cDNA as its template, made by extracting RNA and reverse transcribing it. Assay used: immunoSEQ multiplex PCR; TCRdb lists only in-frame clones, some missing. The table records 87,000 or so clones, just over 70% of them present only once. This sequence was found in a human donor with alopecia areata. The rearrangement joins TRBV7-3 to TRBJ2-4, with D unclear. Specimen: CD8+ T cells sorted from blood, collected between weeks 43 and 45, from a patient treated with tofacitinib. The CDR3 sequence is CASSLKGGDDIQYF. The CDR3 bases are TGTGCCAGCAGCTTAAAGGGTGGGGATGACATTCAGTACTTC.